The clone carrying this T cell receptor (beta chain) was recorded once. Germline V lookup: CDR1 LNHNV, CDR2 YYDKDF (reference sequence). Between the trimmed V and J ends, which lost 1 base and 0 bases, there was a span of 10 bases. The CDR3 is made up of 16 amino acids. This record belongs to a study of CD8 T cells in Susac syndrome. Sequencing of TCR beta covered CD8+ and CD4+ T cells obtained from blood. The control participants were healthy donors, and these controls were matched with respect to both age and sex. Negative isolation yielded the CD8+ and CD4+ T cells, while FACS enriched the TEMRA cells. Random hexamers were used to reverse transcribe the RNA input (0.5 to 1 ug). A multiplex approach, immunoSEQ multiplex PCR, amplified TCR beta CDR3 across 54 Vbeta and 13 Jbeta. TCRdb reanalysed the immunoSEQ multiplex PCR reads using MiXCR and keeps one entry per CDR3 protein. Of 95,000 or so distinct CDR3 sequences listed, over 80% are singletons.

The material sequenced was CD8+ T cells from PBMCs. The clonotype was recovered from a human donor in good health. The gene calls are TRBV15 and TRBJ1-5, with unresolved D. CDR3 region: CATSRGSSYSNQPQHF. The CDR3 bases are TGTGCCACCAGCAGAGGTAGTTCCTATAGCAATCAGCCCCAGCATTTT.